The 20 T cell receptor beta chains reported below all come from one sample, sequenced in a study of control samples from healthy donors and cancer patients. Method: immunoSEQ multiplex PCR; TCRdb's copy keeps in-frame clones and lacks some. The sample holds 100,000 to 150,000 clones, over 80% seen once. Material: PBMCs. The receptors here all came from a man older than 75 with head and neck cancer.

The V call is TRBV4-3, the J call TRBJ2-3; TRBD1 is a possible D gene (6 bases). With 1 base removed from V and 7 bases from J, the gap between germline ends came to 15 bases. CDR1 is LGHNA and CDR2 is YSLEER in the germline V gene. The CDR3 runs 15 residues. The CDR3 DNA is TGCGCCAGCAGCCAAGGGTCGGACAGCCCCTATACGCAGTATTTT. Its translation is CASSQGSDSPYTQYF.

The CDR3 DNA sequence: TGCAGTGCTAGTCCGGGAGCCAGCAATCAGCCCCAGCATTTT. Its translation: CSASPGASNQPQHF. The rearrangement joins TRBV20-1 to TRBJ1-5; D is ambiguous. V was pared by 3 bases and J by 1 base, with 10 bases between. Germline V gene data show CDR1 as DFQATT and CDR2 as SNEGSKA (reference sequence). CDR3 length: 14 amino acids.

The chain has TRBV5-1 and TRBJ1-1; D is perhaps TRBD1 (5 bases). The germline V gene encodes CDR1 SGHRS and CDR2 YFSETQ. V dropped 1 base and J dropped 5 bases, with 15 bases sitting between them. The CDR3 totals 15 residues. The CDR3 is CASSLLWGGRTEAFF. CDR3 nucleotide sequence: TGCGCCAGCAGCTTGCTCTGGGGGGGTCGAACTGAAGCTTTCTTT.

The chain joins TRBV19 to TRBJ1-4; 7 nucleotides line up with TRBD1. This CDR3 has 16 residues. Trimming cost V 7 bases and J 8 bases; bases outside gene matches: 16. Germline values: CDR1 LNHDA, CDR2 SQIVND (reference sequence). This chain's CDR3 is CASIGPRGFLGEKLFF. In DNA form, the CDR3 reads TGTGCCAGTATAGGGCCCAGGGGGTTCCTGGGGGAAAAACTGTTTTTT.

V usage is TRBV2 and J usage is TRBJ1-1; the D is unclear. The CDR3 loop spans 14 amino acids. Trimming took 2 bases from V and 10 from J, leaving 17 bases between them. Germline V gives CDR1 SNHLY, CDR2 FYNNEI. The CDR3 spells CASSESFVGGGAFF. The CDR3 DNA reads TGTGCCAGCAGTGAATCATTTGTCGGAGGTGGAGCTTTCTTT. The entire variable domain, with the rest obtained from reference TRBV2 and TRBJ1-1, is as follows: EPEVTQTPSHQVTQMGQEVILRCVPISNHLYFYWYRQILGQKVEFLVSFYNNEISEKSEIFDDQFSVERPDGSNFTLKIRSTKLEDSAMYFCASSESFVGGGAFFGQGTRLTVV.

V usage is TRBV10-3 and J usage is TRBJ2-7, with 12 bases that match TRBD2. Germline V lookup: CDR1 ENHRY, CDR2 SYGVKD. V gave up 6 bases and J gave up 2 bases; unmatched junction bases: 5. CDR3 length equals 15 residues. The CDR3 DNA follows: TGTGCCATCAGGGGCACTAGCGGGGGGACCTACGAGCAGTACTTC. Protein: CAIRGTSGGTYEQYF.

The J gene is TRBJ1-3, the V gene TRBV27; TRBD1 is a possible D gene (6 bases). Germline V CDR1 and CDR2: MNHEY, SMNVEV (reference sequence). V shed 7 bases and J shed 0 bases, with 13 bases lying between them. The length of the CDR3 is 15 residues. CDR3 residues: CASKGGVNSGNTIYF. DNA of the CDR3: TGTGCCAGCAAAGGGGGTGTCAACTCTGGAAACACCATATATTTT.

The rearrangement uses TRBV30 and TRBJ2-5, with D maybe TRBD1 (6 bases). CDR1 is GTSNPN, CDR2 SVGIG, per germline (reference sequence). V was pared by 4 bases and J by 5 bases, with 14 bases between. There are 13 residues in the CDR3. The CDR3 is CAWKVQGRETQYF. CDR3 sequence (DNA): TGTGCCTGGAAAGTACAGGGAAGGGAGACCCAGTACTTC.

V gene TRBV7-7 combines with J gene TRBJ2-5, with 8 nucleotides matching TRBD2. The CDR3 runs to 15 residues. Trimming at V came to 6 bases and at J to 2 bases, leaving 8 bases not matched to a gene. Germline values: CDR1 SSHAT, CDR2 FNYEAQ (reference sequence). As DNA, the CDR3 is TGTGCCAGCAGTTCAAGCGGGAGCGGGCAAGAGACCCAGTACTTC. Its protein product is CASSSSGSGQETQYF.

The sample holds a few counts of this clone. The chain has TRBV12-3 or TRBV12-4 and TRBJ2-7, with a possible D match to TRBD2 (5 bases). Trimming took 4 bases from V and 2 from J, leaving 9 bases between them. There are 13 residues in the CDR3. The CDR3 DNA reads TGTGCCAGCAGTTCCCGGGGAGCCTACGAGCAGTACTTC. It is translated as CASSSRGAYEQYF.

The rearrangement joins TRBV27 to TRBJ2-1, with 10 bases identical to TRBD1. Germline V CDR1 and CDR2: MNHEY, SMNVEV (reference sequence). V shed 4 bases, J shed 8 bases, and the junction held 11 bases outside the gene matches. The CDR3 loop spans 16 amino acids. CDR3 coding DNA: TGTGCCAGCAGTTCGCATCCGGGACAGGGGACCCATGAGCAGTTCTTC. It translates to CASSSHPGQGTHEQFF.

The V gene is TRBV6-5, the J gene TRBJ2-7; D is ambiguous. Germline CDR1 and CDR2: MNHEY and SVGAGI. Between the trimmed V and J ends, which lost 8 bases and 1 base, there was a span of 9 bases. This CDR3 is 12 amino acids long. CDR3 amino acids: CASFYGSYEQYF. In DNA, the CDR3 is TGTGCCAGCTTCTACGGGTCCTACGAGCAGTACTTC.

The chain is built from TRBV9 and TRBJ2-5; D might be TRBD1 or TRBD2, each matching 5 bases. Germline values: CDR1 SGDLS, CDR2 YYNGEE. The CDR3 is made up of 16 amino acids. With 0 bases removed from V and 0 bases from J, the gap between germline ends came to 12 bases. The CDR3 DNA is TGTGCCAGCAGCGTAGGTGGTGAGGGGTACCAAGAGACCCAGTACTTC. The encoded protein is CASSVGGEGYQETQYF.

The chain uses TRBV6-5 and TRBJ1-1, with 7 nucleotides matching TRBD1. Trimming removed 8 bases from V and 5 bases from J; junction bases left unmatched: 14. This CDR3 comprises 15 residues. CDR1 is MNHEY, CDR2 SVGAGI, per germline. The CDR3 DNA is TGTGCCAGCTCGACCCAACCGGGACAGAGAACTGAAGCTTTCTTT. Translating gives CASSTQPGQRTEAFF.

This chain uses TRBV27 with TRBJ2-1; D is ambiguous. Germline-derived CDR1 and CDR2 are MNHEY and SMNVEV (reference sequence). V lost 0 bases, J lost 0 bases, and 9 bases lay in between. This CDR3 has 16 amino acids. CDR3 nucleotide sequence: TGTGCCAGCAGTTTATCATCCCTTAGCTCCTACAATGAGCAGTTCTTC. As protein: CASSLSSLSSYNEQFF.

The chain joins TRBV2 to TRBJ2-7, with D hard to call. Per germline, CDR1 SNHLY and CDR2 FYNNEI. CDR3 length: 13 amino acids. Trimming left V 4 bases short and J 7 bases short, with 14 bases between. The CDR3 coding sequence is TGTGCCAGCAGTGGTGATAGAACCGGGGAGCAGTACTTC. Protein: CASSGDRTGEQYF. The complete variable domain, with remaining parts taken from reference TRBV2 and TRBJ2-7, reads EPEVTQTPSHQVTQMGQEVILRCVPISNHLYFYWYRQILGQKVEFLVSFYNNEISEKSEIFDDQFSVERPDGSNFTLKIRSTKLEDSAMYFCASSGDRTGEQYFGPGTRLTVT.

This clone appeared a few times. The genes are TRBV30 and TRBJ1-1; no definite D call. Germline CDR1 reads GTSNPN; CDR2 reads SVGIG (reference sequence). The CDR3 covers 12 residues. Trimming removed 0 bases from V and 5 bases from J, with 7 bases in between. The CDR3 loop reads CAWSVLETEAFF. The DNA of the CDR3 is TGTGCCTGGAGTGTACTGGAAACTGAAGCTTTCTTT.

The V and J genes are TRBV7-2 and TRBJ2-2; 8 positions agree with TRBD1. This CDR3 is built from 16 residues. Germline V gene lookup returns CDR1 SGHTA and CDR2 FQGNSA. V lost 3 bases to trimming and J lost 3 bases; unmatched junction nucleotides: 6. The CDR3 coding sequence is TGTGCCAGCAGCTTCGACGCGACAGGGGACACCGGGGAGCTGTTTTTT. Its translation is CASSFDATGDTGELFF.

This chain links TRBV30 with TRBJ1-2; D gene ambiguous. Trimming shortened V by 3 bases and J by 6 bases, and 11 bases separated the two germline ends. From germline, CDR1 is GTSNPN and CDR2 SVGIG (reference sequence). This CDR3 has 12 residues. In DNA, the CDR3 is TGTGCCTGGAGCGCATACTTGGATGGCTACACCTTC. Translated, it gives CAWSAYLDGYTF.

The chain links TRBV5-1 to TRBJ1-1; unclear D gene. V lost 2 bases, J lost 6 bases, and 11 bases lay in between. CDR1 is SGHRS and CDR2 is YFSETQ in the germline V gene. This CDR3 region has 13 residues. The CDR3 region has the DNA TGCGCCAGCAGCTTAGGGATTTCAGCTGAAGCTTTCTTT. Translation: CASSLGISAEAFF.